What follows are 3 T cell receptor beta chains derived from one specimen sequenced in a study of blood T cell repertoires in COVID-19. Method: immunoSEQ multiplex PCR; TCRdb's copy keeps in-frame clones and lacks some. The data contain 200,000 to 300,000 clones, approximately 86% of them singletons. The material sequenced was peripheral blood. These TCRs come from a woman younger than 45 with acute or convalescent COVID-19.

V usage is TRBV30 and J usage is TRBJ2-2; 11 bases match TRBD1. Germline V CDR1 and CDR2: GTSNPN, SVGIG (reference sequence). With V trimmed by 1 base and J by 9 bases, 7 bases remained unmatched. The CDR3 runs 15 residues. DNA of the CDR3: TGTGCCTGGAGTGGGACAGGGGGCGCGCCTCGGGAGCTGTTTTTT. Translated, it gives CAWSGTGGAPRELFF.

This rearrangement joins TRBV5-1 to TRBJ2-3; D may be TRBD1 (6 bases). The CDR3 has 15 amino acids. CDR1 is SGHRS, CDR2 YFSETQ, per germline. Trimming removed 4 bases from V and 3 bases from J, with 15 bases in between. The DNA for the CDR3 is TGCGCCAGCAGCCCCTTAACAGGGAGAACAGATACGCAGTATTTT. This translates into CASSPLTGRTDTQYF.

The chain uses TRBV4-1 and TRBJ2-5, with 10 nucleotides matching TRBD2. The ends lost 0 bases at V and 0 bases at J; junction bases unmatched: 10. The CDR3 spans 19 residues. CDR1 and CDR2 (germline): MGHRA, YSYEKL. CDR3: CASSQERASGSPNQETQYF. The CDR3, as DNA: TGCGCCAGCAGCCAAGAGAGGGCTAGCGGGAGCCCCAACCAAGAGACCCAGTACTTC.